These 30 T cell receptor beta chains share one sample of origin, sequenced in a study of shared clonotypes between healthy human individuals (dated by TCRdb to between 2020 and 2021). Library construction relied on the immunoSEQ multiplex PCR assay. Sourced from immuneACCESS, this table was stored by TCRdb with only in-frame sequences that have V and J called. A share of the clones is absent; for the studies checked, an unresolved V gene accounts for under half, and the remainder has no known explanation. This sample gives 450,000 to 650,000 clones in total; just over 75% of them show up just once. Approximately 12% of the sample lies in the top ten. Sequenced input: PBMCs. These receptors came from a woman aged 40 to 50 in good health. Some clones in this sample may be carry-over from other donors' samples.

There are many counts of this clone. This chain connects TRBV2 to TRBJ2-3, with 10 bases identical to TRBD2. The CDR3 has 15 amino acids. CDR1 and CDR2 (germline): SNHLY, FYNNEI. The junction had 5 bases not matched to a gene; V was cut back by 5 bases and J by 3 bases. The CDR3 here is CASSPRTSGTDTQYF. In DNA, the CDR3 is TGTGCCAGCAGTCCTAGGACTAGCGGAACAGATACGCAGTATTTT.

V usage is TRBV10-3 and J usage is TRBJ1-5; the match to TRBD1 covers 8 bases. CDR1 is ENHRY and CDR2 is SYGVKD in the germline V gene. The trim removed 3 bases at V and 6 bases at J, leaving 7 bases unmatched. The CDR3 has 15 amino acids. CDR3 region: CAISDDGQGAQPQHF. The CDR3 DNA reads as TGTGCCATCAGTGATGATGGCCAGGGGGCTCAGCCCCAGCATTTT.

This clone showed up many times. The V gene is TRBV18, the J gene TRBJ2-3; 10 positions match TRBD1. CDR1 and CDR2 from the germline V gene are KGHSH and LQKENI. V lost 3 bases to trimming and J lost 6 bases; unmatched junction nucleotides: 3. This CDR3 is built from 14 residues. CDR3 protein: CASSPGTGVDTQYF. The DNA of the CDR3 is TGTGCCAGCTCACCTGGGACAGGGGTGGATACGCAGTATTTT.

The rearrangement links TRBV2 to TRBJ1-1; TRBD1 aligns across 7 bases. Trimming at V came to 4 bases and at J to 5 bases, leaving 7 bases not matched to a gene. CDR1 is SNHLY and CDR2 is FYNNEI in the germline V gene. The CDR3 covers 14 residues. The CDR3 spells CASSGGGPGTEAFF. CDR3 bases: TGTGCCAGCAGTGGAGGGGGCCCGGGGACTGAAGCTTTCTTT.

The J gene is TRBJ2-3, the V gene TRBV7-3; the D is unclear. Germline V lookup: CDR1 SGHTA, CDR2 FQGTGA. Trimming cost V 4 bases and J 2 bases, with 10 bases left between them. CDR3 length: 14 residues. The CDR3 DNA follows: TGTGCCAGCAGCTCTTCCGGGTTCACAGATACGCAGTATTTT. It codes for CASSSSGFTDTQYF. The variable domain in full, completed from reference TRBV7-3 and TRBJ2-3, reads GAGVSQTPSNKVTEKGKYVELRCDPISGHTALYWYRQSLGQGPEFLIYFQGTGAADDSGLPNDRFFAVRPEGSVSTLKIQRTERGDSAVYLCASSSSGFTDTQYFGPGTRLTVL.

The chain uses TRBV5-4 and TRBJ2-7, with D possibly matching TRBD2 (5 bases). Germline lookup yields CDR1 SGHNT and CDR2 YYREEE (reference sequence). Deletions cut 1 base from V and 6 bases from J, with 11 bases between. The CDR3 is 13 amino acids. The CDR3 loop is CASSLKGSGEQYF. In nucleotides, the CDR3 is TGTGCCAGCAGCTTGAAAGGGAGTGGCGAGCAGTACTTC.

V and J are TRBV11-3 and TRBJ2-1, with a tentative D call TRBD1 (5 bases). Germline-derived CDR1 and CDR2 are SGHNT and YENEEA. With 3 bases removed from V and 7 bases from J, the gap between germline ends came to 16 bases. The CDR3 runs 15 residues. CDR3 nucleotides: TGTGCCAGCAGCTTCGGACAATCTCTCGATAATGAGCAGTTCTTC. Amino acids: CASSFGQSLDNEQFF.

The CDR3 reads CASSGRGYEQYF. The CDR3 nucleotides are TGTGCTAGTTCGGGACGGGGCTACGAGCAGTACTTC. This chain joins TRBV12-5 and TRBJ2-7; D tentatively fits TRBD1 or TRBD2 (5 bases each). CDR3 length: 12 amino acids. The germline V gene encodes CDR1 LGHNT and CDR2 FRNRAP. Between the trimmed V and J ends, which lost 8 bases and 3 bases, there was a span of 11 bases. Supplemented by reference TRBV12-5 and TRBJ2-7, the full variable domain reads DARVTQTPRHKVTEMGQEVTMRCQPILGHNTVFWYRQTMMQGLELLAYFRNRAPLDDSGMPKDRFSAEMPDATLATLKIQPSEPRDSAVYFCASSGRGYEQYFGPGTRLTVT.

This rearrangement joins TRBV7-3 to TRBJ2-1; 10 nucleotides match TRBD2. The germline V gene has CDR1 SGHTA and CDR2 FQGTGA. CDR3 length: 15 amino acids. V shed 5 bases and J 3 bases; nucleotides not matched to a gene: 4. The CDR3 sequence is CASSPQRGGYNEQFF. In DNA form, the CDR3 reads TGTGCCAGCAGCCCCCAGCGGGGGGGCTACAATGAGCAGTTCTTC.

This clone was seen a single time. The chain carries TRBV5-1 and TRBJ1-3; the D is unclear. Germline-derived CDR1 and CDR2 are SGHRS and YFSETQ. This CDR3 is built from 17 residues. Trimming shortened V by 0 bases and J by 0 bases, and 13 bases separated the two germline ends. CDR3 region: CASSLEAISTSGNTIYF. The DNA for the CDR3 is TGCGCCAGCAGCTTGGAGGCAATAAGTACCTCTGGAAACACCATATATTTT.

On this clone: Other DNA sequences within the sample encode an identical CDR3. This sequence joins TRBV28 and TRBJ1-5, with D maybe TRBD1 (6 bases). V lost 6 bases to trimming and J lost 3 bases, with 9 bases between them. This CDR3 is built from 13 residues. Germline V lookup: CDR1 MDHEN, CDR2 SYDVKM. Here the CDR3 reads CASRWTDNQPQHF. The CDR3 bases are TGTGCCAGCAGATGGACAGACAATCAGCCCCAGCATTTT.

V and J are TRBV28 and TRBJ2-5, with no clear D. CDR1 and CDR2 from the germline V gene are MDHEN and SYDVKM. The V end lost 5 bases, the J end lost 4 bases, and 2 bases lay between the germline ends. This CDR3 is built from 10 residues. The CDR3 loop is CASSGETQYF. The CDR3, as DNA: TGTGCCAGCAGTGGAGAGACCCAGTACTTC.

V gene TRBV5-1 combines with J gene TRBJ2-7; TRBD1 or TRBD2 may be the D gene (6 bases each). The CDR3 extends over 16 amino acids. Germline V gives CDR1 SGHRS, CDR2 YFSETQ. The V gene lost 4 bases and the J gene lost 2 bases, with 19 bases spanning the gap. CDR3 in amino acids: CASSPPGGQGTYEQYF. Here the CDR3 DNA reads TGCGCCAGCAGCCCTCCCGGGGGTCAGGGGACCTACGAGCAGTACTTC.

The chain has TRBV28 and TRBJ1-2; D perhaps matches TRBD1 (5 bases). V dropped 5 bases and J dropped 4 bases, with 14 bases sitting between them. CDR1 and CDR2 (germline): MDHEN, SYDVKM. CDR3 length equals 14 residues. In DNA, the CDR3 is TGTGCCAGCAGTCTGATCAGGGATGGCTATGGCTACACCTTC. Amino acid sequence: CASSLIRDGYGYTF.

The CDR3, as DNA: TGTGCCAGTAGTACCGGGACAGGGGGCTCGGGGATGGAGCCGCCCCAGCATTTT. Translating gives CASSTGTGGSGMEPPQHF. The chain is built from TRBV19 and TRBJ1-5; 12 bases line up with TRBD1. After removal of 4 bases from V and 9 bases from J, the junction contained 16 bases not matched to a gene. Germline V gene lookup returns CDR1 LNHDA and CDR2 SQIVND (reference sequence). The CDR3 length is 18 residues.

The V gene is TRBV2, the J gene TRBJ2-1; 12 bases are a match to TRBD2. V shed 6 bases, J shed 7 bases, and the junction held 7 bases outside the gene matches. Germline lookup yields CDR1 SNHLY and CDR2 FYNNEI. The CDR3 is 15 residues long. CDR3 region: CASSAASGRANEQFF. CDR3 coding DNA: TGTGCCAGCAGCGCGGCTAGCGGGAGGGCGAATGAGCAGTTCTTC.

V and J are TRBV19 and TRBJ1-1; D call uncertain. With 3 bases removed from V and 8 bases from J, the gap between germline ends came to 13 bases. The germline CDR1 and CDR2 sequences are LNHDA and SQIVND (reference sequence). This CDR3 is 13 amino acids long. The CDR3 reads CASSIQLGYEAFF. As DNA, the CDR3 is TGTGCCAGTAGTATTCAGTTGGGATACGAAGCTTTCTTT.

The chain links TRBV7-3 to TRBJ2-2, with a weak D call TRBD2 (6 bases). The CDR3 loop spans 16 amino acids. Germline CDR1 and CDR2: SGHTA and FQGTGA. Trimming took off 1 base at V and 1 base at J, with 10 bases between the two ends. In DNA form, the CDR3 reads TGTGCCAGCAGCTTAAATGCCGGGAGGAACACCGGGGAGCTGTTTTTT. It is translated as CASSLNAGRNTGELFF. The full variable domain, its missing parts supplied by reference TRBV7-3 and TRBJ2-2, is GAGVSQTPSNKVTEKGKYVELRCDPISGHTALYWYRQSLGQGPEFLIYFQGTGAADDSGLPNDRFFAVRPEGSVSTLKIQRTERGDSAVYLCASSLNAGRNTGELFFGEGSRLTVL.

The CDR3, as DNA: TGCAGCGTTTTTAAGGGGTCGAACACCGGGGAGCTGTTTTTT. Protein: CSVFKGSNTGELFF. The rearrangement links TRBV29-1 to TRBJ2-2; a possible D gene is TRBD1 (5 bases). CDR1 and CDR2 (germline): SQVTM, ANQGSEA. The CDR3 has 14 residues. Between the trimmed V and J ends, which lost 5 bases and 0 bases, there was a span of 10 bases.

The J gene is TRBJ1-1, the V gene TRBV19; possibly TRBD1 for D (6 bases). The CDR3 spans 13 residues. V was trimmed by 6 bases and J by 4 bases, leaving 12 bases between them. Germline V CDR1 and CDR2: LNHDA, SQIVND (reference sequence). CDR3 protein: CASSQGMITEAFF. CDR3 nucleotide sequence: TGTGCCAGTAGCCAGGGGATGATCACTGAAGCTTTCTTT. The whole variable domain, remainder taken from reference TRBV19 and TRBJ1-1, is DGGITQSPKYLFRKEGQNVTLSCEQNLNHDAMYWYRQDPGQGLRLIYYSQIVNDFQKGDIAEGYSVSREKKESFPLTVTSAQKNPTAFYLCASSQGMITEAFFGQGTRLTVV.

The chain employs TRBV27 and TRBJ2-2; D not certain. This CDR3 has 16 residues. Germline CDR1 MNHEY, CDR2 SMNVEV (reference sequence). The V and J ends lost 1 base and 4 bases respectively, with 13 bases between them. For the CDR3, the DNA is TGTGCCAGCAGTTTATATAAGGGTTCGGGCACCGGGGAGCTGTTTTTT. This translates into CASSLYKGSGTGELFF.

This clone was recorded many times. Other nucleotide sequences from this sample produce the same CDR3. This chain uses TRBV29-1 with TRBJ1-1, with D possibly matching TRBD1 (5 bases). CDR1 and CDR2 (germline): SQVTM, ANQGSEA. V lost 6 bases to trimming and J lost 2 bases, with 10 bases between them. This CDR3 is 12 amino acids long. The CDR3 sequence is CSVGDSNTEAFF. The CDR3 DNA sequence: TGCAGCGTCGGTGACAGTAACACTGAAGCTTTCTTT.

The J gene is TRBJ2-1, the V gene TRBV7-2; the match to TRBD1 covers 10 bases. This CDR3 is built from 18 residues. J gave up 12 bases and V 3 bases, and 20 bases lay outside the gene matches. The V gene's germline CDR1 is SGHTA and CDR2 FQGNSA. The CDR3 DNA is TGTGCCAGCAGCTTGGTCCCGACAGGGGGCTCGATGCTGATCGTGCAGTTCTTC. The encoded protein is CASSLVPTGGSMLIVQFF.

This clone has more than one count but fewer than ten. CDR3 in DNA: TGTGCCAGCAGCTTCGTCAGCAATCAGCCCCAGCATTTT. Its protein product is CASSFVSNQPQHF. V is TRBV7-8 and J is TRBJ1-5; D not certain. This CDR3 region has 13 residues. The ends were cut back, 3 bases at V and 1 base at J, with 4 bases in the middle. The germline gives CDR1 SGHVS, CDR2 FQNEAQ. Drawing the rest from reference TRBV7-8 and TRBJ1-5, the complete variable domain is GAGVSQSPRYKVAKRGQDVALRCDPISGHVSLFWYQQALGQGPEFLTYFQNEAQLDKSGLPSDRFFAERPEGSVSTLKIQRTQQEDSAVYLCASSFVSNQPQHFGDGTRLSIL.

A word on this clone: Being one base from a much bigger clone, this may be a read error. Other DNA variants within this sample encode the same CDR3. The chain combines TRBV7-9 with TRBJ1-1, with D maybe TRBD1 (5 bases). Germline V gene sequence: CDR1 SEHNR, CDR2 FQNEAQ (reference sequence). The CDR3 sequence is 12 residues long. Trimming left V 5 bases short and J 10 bases short, with 14 bases between. CDR3 in amino acids: CASSDQGLGAFF. As DNA, the CDR3 is TGTGCCAGCAGCGATCAGGGACTCGGAGCTTTCTTT. The variable domain in full, completed from reference TRBV7-9 and TRBJ1-1, reads DTGVSQNPRHKITKRGQNVTFRCDPISEHNRLYWYRQTLGQGPEFLTYFQNEAQLEKSRLLSDRFSAERPKGSFSTLEIQRTEQGDSAMYLCASSDQGLGAFFGQGTRLTVV.

The CDR3 loop reads CASSITGVYNEQFF. The CDR3 bases are TGTGCCAGCAGCATAACAGGGGTCTACAATGAGCAGTTCTTC. This chain uses TRBV21-1 with TRBJ2-1; the table's D call TRBD1 went unverified against the DNA. TRBV21-1 is a listed pseudogene. The CDR3 runs 14 residues.

The rearrangement links TRBV6-5 to TRBJ2-7; 8 bases line up with TRBD1. CDR1 is MNHEY and CDR2 is SVGAGI in the germline V gene. The CDR3 is 14 residues long. Trimming at V came to 5 bases and at J to 5 bases, leaving 8 bases not matched to a gene. CDR3 protein: CASSRGQGDHEQYF. CDR3 nucleotides: TGTGCCAGCAGTAGAGGACAGGGTGACCACGAGCAGTACTTC.

This clone was observed once. The chain recombines TRBV4-2 with TRBJ2-5; possible D gene TRBD1, 6 bases. Germline loops: CDR1 LGHNA, CDR2 YNFKEQ. Trimming removed 4 bases from V and 2 bases from J, with 14 bases in between. The CDR3 extends over 15 amino acids. The CDR3 nucleotides are TGTGCCAGCAGCCTAAGACAGGCCCCACAAGAGACCCAGTACTTC. Protein product: CASSLRQAPQETQYF.

V gene TRBV27 combines with J gene TRBJ2-3; 10 bases line up with TRBD1. CDR1 MNHEY and CDR2 SMNVEV come from the germline V gene (reference sequence). The V gene end was trimmed by 0 bases and the J gene end by 5 bases; junction bases not matched to a gene: 2. This CDR3 has 15 residues. CDR3 bases: TGTGCCAGCAGTTTATCGACAGGGGGCGTAGATACGCAGTATTTT. This sequence encodes CASSLSTGGVDTQYF.

The sample holds one count of this clone. This rearrangement joins TRBV10-3 to TRBJ2-7; 11 bases align to TRBD2. V lost 0 bases, J lost 3 bases, and 7 bases stayed unmatched. Germline CDR1 and CDR2: ENHRY and SYGVKD. The CDR3 covers 17 residues. The CDR3 DNA is TGTGCCATCAGTGAGTCACTAGCGGGAGTCCGAGGCTACGAGCAGTACTTC. Amino acids: CAISESLAGVRGYEQYF.